The 18 T cell receptor beta chains listed next were all sequenced from one sample in a study of cytomegalovirus exposure and HLA in healthy donors. Repertoires were generated with immunoSEQ multiplex PCR, while TCRdb's copy carries only in-frame clones and drops some. The sample lists approximately 150,000 clones; approximately 87% were seen once. The sequenced sample consisted of PBMCs. The receptors were sampled from a woman aged 30 to 39 in good health and CMV-seronegative.

This chain joins TRBV11-2 and TRBJ2-7; 9 bases fit TRBD1. This CDR3 spans 17 amino acids. The germline V gene has CDR1 SGHAT and CDR2 FQNNGV. V lost 5 bases, J lost 6 bases, and 17 bases stayed unmatched. CDR3 nucleotide sequence: TGTGCCAGCAGCCGCACTGGATGGACAGGGGAGTCGGTCGAGCAGTACTTC. Translation gives CASSRTGWTGESVEQYF.

The J gene is TRBJ2-7, the V gene TRBV5-4; TRBD2 matches at 11 bases. This CDR3 spans 16 amino acids. Germline values: CDR1 SGHNT, CDR2 YYREEE (reference sequence). V was pared by 4 bases and J by 4 bases, with 10 bases of the junction left unmatched. CDR3 sequence reads: CASSPLPGTSGYEQYF. The CDR3, as DNA: TGTGCCAGCAGCCCACTCCCGGGGACTAGCGGATACGAGCAGTACTTC.

The chain joins TRBV5-1 to TRBJ2-5, with D possibly matching TRBD1 (6 bases). Deletions cut 5 bases from V and 4 bases from J, with 21 bases between. The CDR3 covers 16 residues. The V gene's germline CDR1 is SGHRS and CDR2 YFSETQ. The CDR3 DNA reads as TGCGCCAGCAGACTGACAGGAACTATGTCGGGAGAGACCCAGTACTTC. Protein: CASRLTGTMSGETQYF.

CDR3 region: CASSLSSGGREQYF. Here the CDR3 DNA reads TGTGCCAGCAGTTTATCGAGTGGGGGGAGGGAGCAGTACTTC. This chain connects TRBV27 to TRBJ2-7; perhaps TRBD2 as D (6 bases). The V gene's germline CDR1 is MNHEY and CDR2 SMNVEV (reference sequence). V was clipped by 0 bases and J by 7 bases, with 13 bases between them. The CDR3 is 14 amino acids.

The chain recombines TRBV9 with TRBJ2-1; a possible D gene is TRBD2 (5 bases). The germline V and J ends were trimmed by 3 bases and 5 bases, with 6 bases remaining between them. Germline-derived CDR1 and CDR2 are SGDLS and YYNGEE. The CDR3 sequence is 12 residues long. The CDR3 nucleotides are TGTGCCAGCAGCGACGGGGACAATGAGCAGTTCTTC. It yields the protein CASSDGDNEQFF.

V and J are TRBV6-4 and TRBJ1-6; D is unresolved. Germline lookup yields CDR1 MRHNA and CDR2 SNTAGT. CDR3 size: 14 residues. Trimming removed 2 bases from V and 10 bases from J, with 12 bases in between. Here the CDR3 DNA reads TGTGCCAGCAGTGACGGGGAGGGTCAGTCACCCCTCCACTTT. This encodes CASSDGEGQSPLHF.

The V gene is TRBV11-3, the J gene TRBJ2-7; tentatively, D is TRBD1 (8 bases). CDR3 length: 13 amino acids. Trimming left V 5 bases short and J 7 bases short, with 15 bases between. Germline lookup yields CDR1 SGHNT and CDR2 YENEEA. The CDR3 sequence: CASSAGDRPEQYF. CDR3 nucleotides: TGTGCCAGCAGCGCGGGGGACAGGCCGGAGCAGTACTTC.

This chain connects TRBV19 to TRBJ1-5; D gene unclear. With 1 base removed from V and 0 bases from J, the gap between germline ends came to 10 bases. CDR1 is LNHDA and CDR2 is SQIVND in the germline V gene (reference sequence). There are 16 residues in the CDR3. The chain's CDR3 is CASSIAGADSNQPQHF. CDR3 DNA: TGTGCCAGTAGTATAGCGGGTGCAGATAGCAATCAGCCCCAGCATTTT.

The chain combines TRBV6-1 with TRBJ1-2, with D unresolved. With 0 bases removed from V and 1 base from J, the gap between germline ends came to 12 bases. The CDR3 loop spans 16 amino acids. From germline, CDR1 is MNHNS and CDR2 SASEGT. As DNA, the CDR3 is TGTGCCAGCAGTGAAGCGAGGGCAGCCTTTAACTATGGCTACACCTTC. Residues: CASSEARAAFNYGYTF.

This chain uses TRBV4-2 with TRBJ2-7; 7 bases line up with TRBD1. The CDR3 is 14 residues long. With V trimmed by 0 bases and J by 4 bases, 3 bases remained unmatched. Germline lookup yields CDR1 LGHNA and CDR2 YNFKEQ. CDR3 sequence (DNA): TGTGCCAGCAGCCAAGAACAGGGGACGTACGAGCAGTACTTC. Protein: CASSQEQGTYEQYF.

The gene calls are TRBV5-1 and TRBJ1-2, with 8 bases fitting TRBD1. CDR1 and CDR2 (germline): SGHRS, YFSETQ. Trimming at V came to 4 bases and at J to 6 bases, leaving 11 bases not matched to a gene. The CDR3 has 15 amino acids. The CDR3 coding sequence is TGCGCCAGCAGCACGGAACAGGGGGTCGATCATGGCTACACCTTC. Amino acids: CASSTEQGVDHGYTF.

V and J are TRBV5-1 and TRBJ2-5; TRBD1 aligns across 8 bases. V was pared by 0 bases and J by 4 bases, with 11 bases of the junction left unmatched. This CDR3 is built from 17 residues. CDR1 and CDR2 (germline): SGHRS, YFSETQ. Written as DNA, the CDR3 is TGCGCCAGCAGCTTGGGAGGACAGGGTGGCCAAGGAGAGACCCAGTACTTC. Encoded protein: CASSLGGQGGQGETQYF.

The rearrangement uses TRBV7-9 and TRBJ1-1; D remains ambiguous. Trimming cost V 2 bases and J 5 bases, with 12 bases left between them. This CDR3 spans 14 amino acids. From germline, CDR1 is SEHNR and CDR2 FQNEAQ (reference sequence). The DNA of the CDR3 is TGTGCCAGCAGCTTACACCTAATCGGGACTGAAGCTTTCTTT. Amino acid sequence: CASSLHLIGTEAFF.

The rearrangement uses TRBV7-6 and TRBJ2-2; 8 positions match TRBD2. The CDR3 consists of 18 residues. Losses at the gene ends were 5 bases for V and 1 base for J; bases not matched to a gene: 12. The germline gives CDR1 SGHVS, CDR2 FNYEAQ. The CDR3 loop is CASSPRSGLAGNTGELFF. The CDR3 DNA sequence: TGTGCCAGCAGCCCTCGGAGCGGGCTAGCGGGGAACACCGGGGAGCTGTTTTTT.

The chain is built from TRBV6-5 and TRBJ1-1; weak D call: TRBD1 (5 bases). The CDR3 sequence is 12 residues long. Germline CDR1 MNHEY, CDR2 SVGAGI. V was clipped by 10 bases and J by 0 bases, with 9 bases between them. The CDR3 bases are TGTGCCACGTACAGGATGAACACTGAAGCTTTCTTT. Residues: CATYRMNTEAFF.

This clone was detected once. This chain uses TRBV2 with TRBJ1-1, with 7 positions matching TRBD1. Losses at the gene ends were 3 bases for V and 2 bases for J; bases not matched to a gene: 6. The germline V gene has CDR1 SNHLY and CDR2 FYNNEI. The CDR3 runs to 15 residues. The CDR3 nucleotides read TGTGCCAGCAGTGAGGTTAGAGGGGGCAACACTGAAGCTTTCTTT. It translates to CASSEVRGGNTEAFF.

The chain has TRBV5-1 and TRBJ1-6; 10 nucleotides line up with TRBD1. The CDR3 is 17 residues long. V lost 4 bases and J lost 6; bases outside the gene matches: 10. Germline CDR1 is SGHRS and CDR2 is YFSETQ. DNA of the CDR3: TGCGCCAGCAGCACCGCGGGACAGGGGAATATTAATTCACCCCTCCACTTT. Translating gives CASSTAGQGNINSPLHF.

V gene TRBV5-6 combines with J gene TRBJ2-7; 7 bases are a match to TRBD1. Germline trimming cut 0 bases from V and 7 bases from J; bases unmatched to any gene: 4. This CDR3 has 13 residues. Germline lookup yields CDR1 SGHDT and CDR2 YYEEEE. The CDR3 here is CASSLGTGREQYF. The CDR3 coding sequence is TGTGCCAGCAGCTTGGGGACAGGAAGAGAGCAGTACTTC.